Shown below are 9 T cell receptor beta chains from a single sample sequenced in a study of shared clonotypes between healthy human individuals. TCRdb keeps only in-frame clones here, not all; method: immunoSEQ multiplex PCR. The sample has millions of clones; 85% to 95% are singletons. Sequencing was carried out using naive CD4+ T cells sorted from blood. Subset reported: CD45RA+ positively selected. The receptors derive from a man aged 18 to 29 in good health.

J is TRBJ1-5 and V is TRBV5-4; 9 nucleotides match TRBD1. CDR3 size: 15 residues. V lost 4 bases, J lost 4 bases, and 6 bases stayed unmatched. Germline values: CDR1 SGHNT, CDR2 YYREEE (reference sequence). The CDR3 sequence is CASSVAGTGNQPQHF. The CDR3 coding sequence is TGTGCCAGCAGCGTGGCCGGGACAGGGAATCAGCCCCAGCATTTT.

The chain recombines TRBV25-1 with TRBJ1-2; 7 bases fit TRBD1. Germline trimming cut 8 bases from V and 2 bases from J; bases unmatched to any gene: 11. Germline V CDR1 and CDR2: MGHDK, SYGVNS. This CDR3 region has 15 residues. This CDR3 is CASSESGTVNYGYTF. As DNA, the CDR3 is TGTGCCAGCTCCGAATCGGGGACAGTGAACTATGGCTACACCTTC.

V is TRBV5-1 and J is TRBJ1-2; no definite D call. CDR1 is SGHRS, CDR2 YFSETQ, per germline. This CDR3 is 11 amino acids long. The ends were cut back, 7 bases at V and 3 bases at J, with 7 bases in the middle. The CDR3: CASGEDYGYTF. Here the CDR3 DNA reads TGCGCCAGCGGAGAGGACTATGGCTACACCTTC. Variable domain in full (rest from reference TRBV5-1 and TRBJ1-2): KAGVTQTPRYLIKTRGQQVTLSCSPISGHRSVSWYQQTPGQGLQFLFEYFSETQRNKGNFPGRFSGRQFSNSRSEMNVSTLELGDSALYLCASGEDYGYTFGSGTRLTVV.

The chain recombines TRBV29-1 with TRBJ2-2; D possibly corresponds to TRBD1 (6 bases). Germline CDR1 is SQVTM and CDR2 is ANQGSEA. V was trimmed by 4 bases and J by 0 bases, leaving 18 bases between them. This CDR3 contains 17 residues. CDR3 loop: CSVAGTHINPNTGELFF. In DNA form, the CDR3 reads TGCAGCGTTGCCGGGACACACATTAATCCGAACACCGGGGAGCTGTTTTTT.

CDR3 DNA: TGTGCCAGCAGCTTAGGAGCGGGGGGCCTCAATGAGCAGTTCTTC. Residues: CASSLGAGGLNEQFF. The chain employs TRBV7-6 and TRBJ2-1, with TRBD2 matching over 9 bases. The CDR3 extends over 15 amino acids. After removal of 1 base from V and 6 bases from J, the junction contained 4 bases not matched to a gene. Per the germline V gene, CDR1 is SGHVS and CDR2 is FNYEAQ.

This clone was found a few times. The chain recombines TRBV5-1 with TRBJ2-5; D unclear. The J call may be mistaken, given a closer DNA end match to TRBJ2-7. From germline, CDR1 is SGHRS and CDR2 YFSETQ. CDR3 size: 14 residues. The CDR3 region is CASSSGDLLTEQYF. The CDR3 DNA sequence: TGCGCCAGCAGCTCTGGAGATCTGCTCACCGAGCAGTACTTC.

The chain combines TRBV5-5 with TRBJ2-7; tentative D call: TRBD1 (5 bases). Looked up from germline, CDR1 is SGHKS and CDR2 is YYEKEE (reference sequence). Deletions cut 1 base from V and 2 bases from J, with 13 bases between. The CDR3 length is 15 residues. CDR3 sequence reads: CASSLFGQAPYEQYF. CDR3 sequence (DNA): TGTGCCAGCAGCTTGTTTGGACAAGCACCCTACGAGCAGTACTTC.

The J gene is TRBJ2-7, the V gene TRBV5-1; TRBD2 agrees at 12 bases. The CDR3 contains 15 residues. Germline loops: CDR1 SGHRS, CDR2 YFSETQ. Trimming took 5 bases from V and 2 from J; bases not matched to a gene: 5. The DNA for the CDR3 is TGCGCCAGCAGGCAGACTAGCGGGAGTCCCTACGAGCAGTACTTC. Its translation is CASRQTSGSPYEQYF.

The rearrangement links TRBV18 to TRBJ1-2, with 7 positions matching TRBD1. Germline V gene sequence: CDR1 KGHSH, CDR2 LQKENI. The CDR3 runs to 14 residues. The ends lost 2 bases at V and 6 bases at J; junction bases unmatched: 6. This chain's CDR3 is CASSPGTARHGYTF. As DNA, the CDR3 is TGTGCCAGCTCACCAGGGACAGCAAGACATGGCTACACCTTC.